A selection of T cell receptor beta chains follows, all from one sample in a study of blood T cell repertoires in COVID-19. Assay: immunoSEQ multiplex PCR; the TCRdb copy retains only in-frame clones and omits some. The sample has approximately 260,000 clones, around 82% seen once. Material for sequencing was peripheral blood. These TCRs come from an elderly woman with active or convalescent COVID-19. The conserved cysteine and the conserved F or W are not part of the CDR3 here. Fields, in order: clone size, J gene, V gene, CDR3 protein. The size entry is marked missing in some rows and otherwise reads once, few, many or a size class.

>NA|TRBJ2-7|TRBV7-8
ASSGSPGTGSYEQY
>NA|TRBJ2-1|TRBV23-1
ASRPRDREYNEQF
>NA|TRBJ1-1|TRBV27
ASSLSSSHLVKTEAF
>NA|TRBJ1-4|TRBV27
ASSLRRQVNEKLF
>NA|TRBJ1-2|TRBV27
ASSQAGTGPYGYT
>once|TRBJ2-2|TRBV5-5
ASSLALAGGTGELF
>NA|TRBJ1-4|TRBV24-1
ATSDPGKGEKLF
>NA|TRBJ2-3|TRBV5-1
ASSLVGTSADTQY
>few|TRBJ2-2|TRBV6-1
ASREIAGLANTGELF
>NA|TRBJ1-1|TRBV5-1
ASSLWGQGGYTEAF
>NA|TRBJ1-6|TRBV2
ASREPVQGSPLH
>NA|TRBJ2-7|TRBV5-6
ASSLRLGASSYEQY
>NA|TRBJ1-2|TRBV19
ASRTTRGDGYT
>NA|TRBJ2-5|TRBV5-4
ASRDAGGRGETQY
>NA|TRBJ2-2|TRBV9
ASSGGQGVPGELF
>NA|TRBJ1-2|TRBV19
ASSRDRGLGYGYT
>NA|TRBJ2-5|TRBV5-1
ASRLGTGGGETQY
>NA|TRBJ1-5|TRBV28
ASSFGANSNQPQH
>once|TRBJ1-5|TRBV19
ASSIVTGDQPQH
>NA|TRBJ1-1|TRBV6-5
ASSLDRQSEAF
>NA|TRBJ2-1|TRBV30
AWSASGMYNEQF
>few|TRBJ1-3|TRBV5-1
ASSPNFRHSGNTIY
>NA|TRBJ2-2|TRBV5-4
ASSYGQSYTGELF
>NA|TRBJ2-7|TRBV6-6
ASSYEGDEQY
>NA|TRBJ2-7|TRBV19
ASSPEDSLLRVQY
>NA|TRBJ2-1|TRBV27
ASSFPSDSAYNEQF
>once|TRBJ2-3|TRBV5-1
ASSSLSTGDTQY
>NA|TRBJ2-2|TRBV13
ASSLGVTSSTGELF
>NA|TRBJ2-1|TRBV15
ATSRDATSSYNEQF
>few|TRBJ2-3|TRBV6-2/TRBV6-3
ASSDGLAGGPTQY
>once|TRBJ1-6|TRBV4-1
ASSQLGGPGNGSPLH
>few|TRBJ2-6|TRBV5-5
ASRNEPGVGGANVLT
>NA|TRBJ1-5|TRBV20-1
SASTGNRYSNQPQH
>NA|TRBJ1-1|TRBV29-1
SVEVRSNTEAF
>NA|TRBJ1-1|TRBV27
ASSLALGQGSTEAF
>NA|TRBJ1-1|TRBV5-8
ASSWRTLRGEAF
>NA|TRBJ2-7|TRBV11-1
ASSMGLAGAYEQY
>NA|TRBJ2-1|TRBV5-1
ASSLAGDGINEQF
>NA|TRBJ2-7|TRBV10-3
AISVDRASYEQY
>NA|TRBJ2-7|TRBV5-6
ASSLLGQGINEQY
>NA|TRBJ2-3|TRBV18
ASSPRGEDRDYSTDTQY
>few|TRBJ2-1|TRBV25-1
ASSGHRPRGAEQF
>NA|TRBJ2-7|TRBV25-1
ASSGAGGSYEQY
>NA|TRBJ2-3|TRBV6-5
ASGGLNTDTQY
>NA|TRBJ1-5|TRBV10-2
ASRGAFSNQPQH